This entry concerns a single T cell receptor beta chain. Its antigen is unknown. This CDR3 region has 14 residues. Germline V lookup: CDR1 PRHDT, CDR2 FYEKMQ (reference sequence). V shed 5 bases and J shed 3 bases, with 10 bases lying between them. The source of the sample is a study of molecular identifiers for immune sequencing clone quantification. Study-wide background: The replicate experiment used RNA from roughly 20,000 or 100,000 naive CD8 cells. This RNA was split into five aliquots, and four of them were sequenced.

In preparing bulk TCR libraries, previously described methods and listed TCR primers were used. TCRdb reanalysed the PCR reads using MiXCR and keeps one entry per CDR3 protein. This table holds around 460,000 distinct CDR3 sequences, about 25% found once. Study-level points and caveats: Clonotypes surpassing 20 RNA copies contained over 99% of effector molecules, versus under 1% in naive cells.

The chain uses TRBV13 and TRBJ2-2; D unresolved. The receptor comes from a human donor in good health. Some libraries in this study had Jurkat cell RNA spiked in. Sequencing was carried out using naive CD8+ T cells from blood, with Jurkat cell RNA spiked in. Subset noted: FACS-sorted CD8+CD4-CCR7+CD45RA+ naive T cells. The CDR3: CASSRMGYTGELFF. Here the CDR3 DNA reads TGTGCCAGCAGCCGTATGGGGTACACCGGGGAGCTGTTTTTT.